This paragraph reports one T cell receptor (beta chain). What it binds is not known. This record comes from a study of cytomegalovirus exposure and HLA in healthy donors. Study-wide findings and caveats: In a later analysis, TCR beta V- and J-gene trimming was associated with a missense DCLRE1C variant.

V lost 3 bases and J lost 7, with 10 bases in between. CDR1 SGHRS and CDR2 YFSETQ come from the germline V gene. CDR3 length equals 13 residues. Amplification used 60 Vbeta primers and 13 Jbeta primers. The data were produced by immunoSEQ multiplex PCR, yet TCRdb's version contains in-frame clones alone and is incomplete. This sample has about 140,000 clones, with 70% to 80% found just once. The sequence came from a female donor in good health and CMV-seronegative. Sequencing was performed on PBMCs. This rearrangement joins TRBV5-1 to TRBJ1-4; D is unresolved. CDR3 coding DNA: TGCGCCAGCAGCTCGCGGGGTAGTGAAAAACTGTTTTTT. Translation gives CASSSRGSEKLFF.